This T cell receptor beta chain was identified in a study of T cells in localized non-small cell lung cancer. Points on this clone: The antigen is undetermined.

The protocol was immunoSEQ multiplex PCR, while the TCRdb copy is restricted to in-frame clones and leaves out a portion. The sample shows tens of thousands of clones, 80% of them seen only once. Study findings and constraints: Heterogeneity within the tumor remains possible, as just one region underwent sequencing. Adjacent lung exhibited a median of approximately 59 among the 100 most abundant tumor clones. Clonality peaked in uninvolved adjacent lung rather than tumor.

The sequenced sample was peripheral blood, obtained before any cancer treatment. The TCR sequence derives from a female donor over 55 with stage I lung adenocarcinoma.

CDR3 bases: TGTGCCAGCAGCCCCTGGGGGGGGGCCTACGAGCAGTACTTC. The encoded protein is CASSPWGGAYEQYF. The rearrangement joins TRBV7-2 to TRBJ2-7, with 7 bases that match TRBD2. J lost 2 bases, V lost 5 bases, and 6 bases had no gene match. Germline loops: CDR1 SGHTA, CDR2 FQGNSA. The CDR3 length is 14 residues. Complete variable domain (other parts from reference TRBV7-2 and TRBJ2-7): GAGVSQSPSNKVTEKGKDVELRCDPISGHTALYWYRQSLGQGLEFLIYFQGNSAPDKSGLPSDRFSAERTGGSVSTLTIQRTQQEDSAVYLCASSPWGGAYEQYFGPGTRLTVT.